This T cell receptor (beta chain) was documented in a study of blood T cell repertoires in COVID-19. Study summary: Samples came from the United States, Italy and Spain, spanning acute and convalescent COVID-19.

Source study methods: Amplification with reference gene primers provided the estimates of nucleated cell counts. Sequencing used immunoSEQ multiplex PCR; TCRdb keeps in-frame clones, though not all of them. V and J calls plus clone size are reproduced from that table; the DNA served to infer D and trimming. The data show a few hundred thousand clones, with 85% to 90% seen just once and nearly 4.5% held by the top ten. This CDR3 comprises 15 residues. J lost 4 bases, V lost 4 bases, and 5 bases had no gene match. From germline, CDR1 is SGHDN and CDR2 FVKESK. The chain combines TRBV14 with TRBJ2-1, with 9 positions matching TRBD1. The receptor comes from a man between 50 and 59 years old with acute or convalescent COVID-19. Sequenced: peripheral blood. CDR3 region: CASSPQGAGYNEQFF. CDR3 sequence (DNA): TGTGCCAGCAGCCCACAGGGGGCGGGGTACAATGAGCAGTTCTTC.